This T cell receptor beta chain is drawn from a study of shared clonotypes between healthy human individuals. Sequencing on ten immunoSEQ deep assay plates was performed for unsorted PBMC DNA. Clones were sequenced by immunoSEQ multiplex PCR, and TCRdb holds only the in-frame ones, with some missing. The table lists around 500,000 clones, around 80% of them singletons. Trimming cost V 5 bases and J 4 bases, with 18 bases left between them. Per germline, CDR1 SGHAT and CDR2 FQNNGV. The CDR3 is made up of 16 amino acids. The TCR comes from a woman aged 40-49 years in good health. Some clones in this sample may be carry-over from other donors' samples. Sequencing used PBMCs. The J gene is TRBJ2-1, the V gene TRBV11-2, with D tentatively TRBD2 (6 bases). CDR3 sequence: CASSTQSGAGYNEQFF. In DNA form, the CDR3 reads TGTGCCAGCAGCACACAATCCGGGGCGGGATACAATGAGCAGTTCTTC.